The T cell receptor beta chain described here comes from a study of blood T cell repertoires in COVID-19. About the study: Material from acute and convalescent COVID-19 was sourced from the United States, Italy and Spain.

Patients at the Seattle site were enrolled during active infection and followed longitudinally. Libraries were prepared by immunoSEQ multiplex PCR; TCRdb keeps only in-frame clonotypes and omits some of them. Among some 200,000 clones listed, less than 95% were seen once. The sequence came from a man aged 30 to 39 with COVID-19, enrolled during active disease. The sequencing input was peripheral blood.

The CDR3 region is CAYRGSTDTQYF. Written as DNA, the CDR3 is TGTGCCTACCGGGGTTCCACAGATACGCAGTATTTT. The chain carries TRBV30 and TRBJ2-3; weak D call: TRBD2 (5 bases). The V gene lost 7 bases and the J gene lost 2 bases, with 10 bases spanning the gap. From germline, CDR1 is GTSNPN and CDR2 SVGIG (reference sequence). This CDR3 has 12 residues.